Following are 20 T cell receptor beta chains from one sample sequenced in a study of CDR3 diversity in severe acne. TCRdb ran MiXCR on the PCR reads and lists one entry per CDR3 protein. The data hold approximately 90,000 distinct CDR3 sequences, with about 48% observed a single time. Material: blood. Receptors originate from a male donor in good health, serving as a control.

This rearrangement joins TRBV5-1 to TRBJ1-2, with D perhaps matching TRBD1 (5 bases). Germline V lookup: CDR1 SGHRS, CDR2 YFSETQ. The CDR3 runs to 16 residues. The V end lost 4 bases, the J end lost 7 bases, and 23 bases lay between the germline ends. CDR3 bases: TGCGCCAGCAGCCAAGATAGGGAGAACGGGGCTGGTGGCTACACCTTC. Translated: CASSQDRENGAGGYTF.

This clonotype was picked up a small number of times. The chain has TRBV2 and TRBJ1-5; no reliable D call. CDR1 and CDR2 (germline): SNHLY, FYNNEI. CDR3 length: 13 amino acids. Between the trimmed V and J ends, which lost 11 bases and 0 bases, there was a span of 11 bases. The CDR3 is CAGRQYSNQPQHF. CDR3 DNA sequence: TGTGCCGGCCGCCAGTATAGCAATCAGCCCCAGCATTTT.

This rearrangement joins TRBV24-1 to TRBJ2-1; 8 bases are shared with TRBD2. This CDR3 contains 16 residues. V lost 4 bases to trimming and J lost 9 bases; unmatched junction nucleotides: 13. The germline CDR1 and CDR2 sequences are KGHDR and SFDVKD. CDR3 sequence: CATSDPGLAGAGEQFF. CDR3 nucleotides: TGTGCCACCAGTGACCCCGGACTAGCAGGAGCGGGTGAGCAGTTCTTC.

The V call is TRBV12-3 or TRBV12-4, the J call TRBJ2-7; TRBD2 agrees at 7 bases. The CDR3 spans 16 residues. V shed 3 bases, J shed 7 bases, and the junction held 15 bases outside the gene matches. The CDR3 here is CASSFSREGLFNEQYF. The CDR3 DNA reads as TGTGCCAGCAGTTTTTCGAGGGAGGGCCTTTTCAATGAGCAGTACTTC.

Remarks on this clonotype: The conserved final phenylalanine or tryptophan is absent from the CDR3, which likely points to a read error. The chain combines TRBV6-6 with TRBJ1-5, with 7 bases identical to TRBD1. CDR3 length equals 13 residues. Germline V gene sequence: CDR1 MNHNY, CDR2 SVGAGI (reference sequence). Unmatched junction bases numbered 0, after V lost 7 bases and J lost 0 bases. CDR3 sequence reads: CASNRGSNQPQHL. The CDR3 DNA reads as TGTGCCAGCAACAGGGGTAGCAATCAGCCCCAGCATCTT.

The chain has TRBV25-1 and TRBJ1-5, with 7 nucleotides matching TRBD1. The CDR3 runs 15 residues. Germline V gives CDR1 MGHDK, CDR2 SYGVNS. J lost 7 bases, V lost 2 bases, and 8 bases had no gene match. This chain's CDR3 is CASSEDPGGSQPQHF. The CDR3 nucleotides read TGTGCCAGCAGTGAAGACCCAGGGGGTAGCCAGCCCCAGCATTTT. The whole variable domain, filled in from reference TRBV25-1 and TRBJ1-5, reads EADIYQTPRYLVIGTGKKITLECSQTMGHDKMYWYQQDPGMELHLIHYSYGVNSTEKGDLSSESTVSRIRTEHFPLTLESARPSHTSQYLCASSEDPGGSQPQHFGDGTRLSIL.

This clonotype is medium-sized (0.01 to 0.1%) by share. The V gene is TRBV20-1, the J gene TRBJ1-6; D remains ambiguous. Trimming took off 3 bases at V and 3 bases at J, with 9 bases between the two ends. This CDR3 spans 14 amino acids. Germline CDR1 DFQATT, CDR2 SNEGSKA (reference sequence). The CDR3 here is CSASWSSYNSPLHF. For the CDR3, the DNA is TGCAGTGCTAGTTGGTCCAGCTATAATTCACCCCTCCACTTT.

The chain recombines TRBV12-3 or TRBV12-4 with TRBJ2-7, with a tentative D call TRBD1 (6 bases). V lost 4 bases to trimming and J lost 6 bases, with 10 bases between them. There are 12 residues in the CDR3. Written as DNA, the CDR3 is TGTGCCAGCAGTTACACAGGGTTCGAGCAGTACTTC. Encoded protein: CASSYTGFEQYF.

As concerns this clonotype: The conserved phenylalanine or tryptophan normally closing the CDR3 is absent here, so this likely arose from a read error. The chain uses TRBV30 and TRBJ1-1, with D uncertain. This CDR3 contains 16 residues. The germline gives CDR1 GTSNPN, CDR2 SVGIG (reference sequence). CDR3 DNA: TGTGCCTGGAGTGTACAGCGGCCCCCAGTGAACACTGGAGCTTTCTCT. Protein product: CAWSVQRPPVNTGAFS.

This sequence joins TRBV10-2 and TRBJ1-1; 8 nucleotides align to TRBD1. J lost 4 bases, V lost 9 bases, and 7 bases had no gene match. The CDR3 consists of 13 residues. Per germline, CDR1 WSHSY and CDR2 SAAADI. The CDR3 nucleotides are TGCGCCAGGAGCACAGGGGGAGGCACTGAAGCTTTCTTT. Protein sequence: CARSTGGGTEAFF.

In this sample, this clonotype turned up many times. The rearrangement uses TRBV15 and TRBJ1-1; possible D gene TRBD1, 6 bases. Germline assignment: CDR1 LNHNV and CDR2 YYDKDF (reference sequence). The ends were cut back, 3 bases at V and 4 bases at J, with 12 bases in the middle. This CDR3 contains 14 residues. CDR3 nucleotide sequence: TGTGCCACCAGCAGGCGGGGGGCTGGCACTGAAGCTTTCTTT. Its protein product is CATSRRGAGTEAFF.

CDR3 protein: CASSGGGAGTEAFF. The CDR3 DNA reads as TGTGCCAGCAGTGGAGGGGGCGCGGGGACTGAAGCTTTCTTT. This chain joins TRBV25-1 and TRBJ1-1, with 7 bases matching TRBD1. The CDR3 extends over 14 amino acids. V dropped 4 bases and J dropped 5; count of bases not matched to a gene: 7. CDR1 is MGHDK, CDR2 SYGVNS, per germline.

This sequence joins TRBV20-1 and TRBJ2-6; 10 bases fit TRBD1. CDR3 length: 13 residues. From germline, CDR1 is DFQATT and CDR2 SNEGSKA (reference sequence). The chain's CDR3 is CIGTGVGANVLTF. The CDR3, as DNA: TGCATCGGGACAGGGGTTGGGGCCAACGTCCTGACTTTC.

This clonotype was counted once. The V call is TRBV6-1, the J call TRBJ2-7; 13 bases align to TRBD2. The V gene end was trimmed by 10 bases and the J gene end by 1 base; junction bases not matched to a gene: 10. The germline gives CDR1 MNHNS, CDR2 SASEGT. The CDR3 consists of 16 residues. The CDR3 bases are TGTGCCATATGGGGACCGGGACTAGCGGGATCCTACGAGCAGTACTTC. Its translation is CAIWGPGLAGSYEQYF.

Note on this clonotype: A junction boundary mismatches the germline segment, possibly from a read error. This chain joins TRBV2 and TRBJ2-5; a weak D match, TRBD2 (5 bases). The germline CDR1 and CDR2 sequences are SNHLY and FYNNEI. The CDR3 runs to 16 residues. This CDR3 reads CASTRRASSSEETQYF. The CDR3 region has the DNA TGCGCCAGCACACGGCGGGCGAGCAGCTCCGAGGAGACCCAGTACTTC.

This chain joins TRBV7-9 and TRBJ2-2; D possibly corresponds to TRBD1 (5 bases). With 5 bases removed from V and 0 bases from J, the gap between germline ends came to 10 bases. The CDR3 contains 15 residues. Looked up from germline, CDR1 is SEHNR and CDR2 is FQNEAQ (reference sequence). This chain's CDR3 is CASSQDRTNTGELFF. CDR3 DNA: TGTGCCAGCAGCCAAGACAGAACGAACACCGGGGAGCTGTTTTTT.

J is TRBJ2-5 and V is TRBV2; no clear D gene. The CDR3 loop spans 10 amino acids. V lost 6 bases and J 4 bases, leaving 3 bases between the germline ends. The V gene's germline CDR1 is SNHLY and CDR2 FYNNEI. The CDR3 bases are TGTGCCAGCAGGAGAGAGACCCAGTACTTC. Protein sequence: CASRRETQYF.

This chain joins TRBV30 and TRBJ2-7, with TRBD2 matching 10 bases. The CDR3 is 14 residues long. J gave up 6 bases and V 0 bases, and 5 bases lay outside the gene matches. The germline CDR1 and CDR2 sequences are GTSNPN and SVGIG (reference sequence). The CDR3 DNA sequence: TGTGCCTGGAGTGTAACTAGCGGGAATGTCGAGCAGTACTTC. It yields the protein CAWSVTSGNVEQYF.

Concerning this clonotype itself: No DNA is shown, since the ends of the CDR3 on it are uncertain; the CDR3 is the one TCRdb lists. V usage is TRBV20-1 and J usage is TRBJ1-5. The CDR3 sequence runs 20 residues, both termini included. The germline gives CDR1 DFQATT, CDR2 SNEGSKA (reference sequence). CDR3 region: CSAREPHQEKLFFGSGTQHF.

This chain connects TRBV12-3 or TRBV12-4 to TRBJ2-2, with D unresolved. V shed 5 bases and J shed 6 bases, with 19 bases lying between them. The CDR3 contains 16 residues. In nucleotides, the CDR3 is TGTGCCAGCAGTCCCGATCTGGGTAGGATTCCCGGGGAGCTGTTTTTT. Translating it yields CASSPDLGRIPGELFF.